This T cell receptor (beta chain) came from a study of blood T cell repertoires in COVID-19. About the study: Researchers got acute and convalescent COVID-19 samples from the United States, Italy and Spain.

Authors' methods: Estimation of nucleated cell counts was performed using reference gene primer amplification. The method was immunoSEQ multiplex PCR; TCRdb's version includes in-frame clones alone and lacks a portion of them. Clone size and the V and J calls come from that table; the DNA yielded D and trimming. The sample lists 130,000 to 150,000 clones, around four fifths occurring once. The material sequenced was PBMCs or T cells enriched from blood (not recorded which). The clonotype was recovered from a woman in her thirties or forties who had recovered from COVID-19.

This CDR3 is CATSDPTGGPSTDTQYF. The CDR3 nucleotides are TGTGCCACCAGTGACCCAACGGGGGGGCCGTCCACAGATACGCAGTATTTT. This sequence joins TRBV24-1 and TRBJ2-3, with TRBD2 matching over 8 bases. The germline V gene has CDR1 KGHDR and CDR2 SFDVKD. The CDR3 consists of 17 residues. V shed 4 bases, J shed 2 bases, and the junction held 10 bases outside the gene matches.